This entry concerns a single T cell receptor (beta chain). This entry belongs to a study of T cell changes during pregnancy in multiple sclerosis. There are 16 residues in the CDR3. CDR1 and CDR2 (germline): MNHNY, SVGAGI (reference sequence). The V and J ends lost 8 bases and 3 bases respectively, with 17 bases between them. Measured with immunoSEQ multiplex PCR; TCRdb has only the in-frame clones, and not every one. The top ten hold approximately 0.45% of the sample, which has around 130,000 clones, about 96% seen once. This receptor was taken from a female donor with multiple sclerosis, enrolled in a pregnancy study. The material sequenced was peripheral blood, taken after pregnancy. The genes are TRBV6-6 and TRBJ2-6, with D possibly being TRBD1 (6 bases). CDR3 DNA sequence: TGTGCCAGCGAGTTGGGGGCGCGGGTTGGGGCCAACGTCCTGACTTTC. Amino acid sequence: CASELGARVGANVLTF.